The 6 T cell receptor beta chains presented below share a single source sample, sequenced in a study of human T cells and chemical hapten exposure. Indicated time point: patch test 2, 6 weeks after DPC sensitization. Treatment meaning: therapeutic diphenylcyclopropenone sensitization with weekly scalp DPC. Each CDR3 protein gets one entry after TCRdb re-called the RACE reads with MiXCR. The sample lists 80,000 to 95,000 distinct CDR3 sequences, about 11% occurring once. The specimen was whole blood, collected in connection with sensitization to the hapten diphenylcyclopropenone (DPC). The receptor source for this set is a man aged 35 to 55 with alopecia areata. Some clones in this sample may be carry-over from other donors' samples.

The chain links TRBV4-3 to TRBJ2-1, with a weak D call TRBD1 (5 bases). Germline V lookup: CDR1 LGHNA, CDR2 YSLEER. Between the trimmed V and J ends, which lost 0 bases and 6 bases, there was a span of 9 bases. The CDR3 has 14 residues. The CDR3, as DNA: TGCGCCAGCAGCCAAGATGCAGGGCCCAATGAGCAGTTCTTC. Protein sequence: CASSQDAGPNEQFF.

There are a few counts of this clonotype. The chain couples TRBV6-5 to TRBJ1-5; D is uncertain. The CDR3 loop spans 13 amino acids. The germline CDR1 and CDR2 sequences are MNHEY and SVGAGI. The V and J ends lost 5 bases and 5 bases respectively, with 10 bases between them. CDR3 in amino acids: CASSKGSYQPQHF. Here the CDR3 DNA reads TGTGCCAGCAGTAAGGGCTCCTATCAGCCCCAGCATTTT.

V and J are TRBV28 and TRBJ2-1, with 9 bases aligning to TRBD2. The V gene's germline CDR1 is MDHEN and CDR2 SYDVKM. The CDR3 runs to 16 residues. V lost 7 bases, J lost 8 bases, and 15 bases stayed unmatched. CDR3 in amino acids: CASTLGWREGMDEQFF. CDR3 sequence (DNA): TGTGCCAGCACCTTGGGGTGGCGGGAGGGCATGGATGAGCAGTTCTTC.

This clonotype has just a few counts. The chain couples TRBV6-2 or TRBV6-3 to TRBJ2-3; D ambiguous. In germline, CDR1 is MNHEY, CDR2 SVGEGT. V was cut by 4 bases and J by 3 bases, with 14 bases left in between. CDR3 length: 15 amino acids. The CDR3 spells CASSFYGTGTDTQYF. DNA for the CDR3: TGTGCCAGCAGTTTTTACGGAACTGGGACAGATACGCAGTATTTT.

V is TRBV7-8 and J is TRBJ2-7; the D gene could be TRBD1 or TRBD2 (7 bases each). This CDR3 has 16 residues. The V end lost 5 bases, the J end lost 6 bases, and 23 bases lay between the germline ends. Germline V gene data show CDR1 as SGHVS and CDR2 as FQNEAQ. The CDR3 loop reads CASSPEGGGSLREQYV. CDR3 DNA: TGTGCCAGCAGCCCCGAAGGGGGCGGGAGTTTGCGCGAGCAGTACGTC.

This clonotype was seen ten or more times. The rearrangement links TRBV7-9 to TRBJ1-4, with D possibly TRBD1 on 5 matching bases. The CDR3 extends over 12 amino acids. With 3 bases removed from V and 10 bases from J, the gap between germline ends came to 9 bases. Germline assignment: CDR1 SEHNR and CDR2 FQNEAQ (reference sequence). In nucleotides, the CDR3 is TGTGCCAGCAGCTTGGGGGGAGGAAAACTGTTTTTT. Translated, it gives CASSLGGGKLFF. The complete variable domain, with remaining parts taken from reference TRBV7-9 and TRBJ1-4, reads DTGVSQNPRHKITKRGQNVTFRCDPISEHNRLYWYRQTLGQGPEFLTYFQNEAQLEKSRLLSDRFSAERPKGSFSTLEIQRTEQGDSAMYLCASSLGGGKLFFGSGTQLSVL.